This is a list of T cell receptor beta chains from one sample in a study of T cell changes during pregnancy in multiple sclerosis. The table came from immunoSEQ multiplex PCR; TCRdb's copy has only in-frame clones and leaves some out. The sample carries tens of thousands of clones, about 89% recorded once. This sample comprised peripheral blood, obtained in the first trimester of pregnancy. These receptors were obtained from a female donor with multiple sclerosis, enrolled in a pregnancy study. The CDR3 runs from the conserved cysteine through the conserved F or W. D genes are given only for firm matches. Size values are once, few and many counts, or a class for expanded clones, and some rows have none.

j_call clone_size cdr3_length v_call d_call cdr3_nt cdr3_aa
TRBJ1-1 NA 16 TRBV9 NA TGTGCCAGGTTTCATCAGGGTGAACCCATGAACACTGAAGCTTTCTTT CARFHQGEPMNTEAFF
TRBJ2-4 NA 13 TRBV30 NA TGTGCCTGGAGTGTAAACGTCGGAAACATTCAGTACTTC CAWSVNVGNIQYF
TRBJ1-1 few 12 TRBV5-4 NA TGTGCCAGCAGCTTACGGGGCACTGAAGCTTTCTTT CASSLRGTEAFF
TRBJ1-4 NA 14 TRBV6-5 TRBD1 TGTGCCAGCAGTCCCGGGACAGGGCGGGAAAAACTGTTTTTT CASSPGTGREKLFF
TRBJ2-3 NA 14 TRBV9 NA TGTGCCAGCAGCGTACTCGAGAGCACAGATACGCAGTATTTT CASSVLESTDTQYF
TRBJ2-1 NA 13 TRBV5-1 TRBD2 TGCGCCAGCAGCCGGGAGGGGGACAATGAGCAGTTCTTC CASSREGDNEQFF
TRBJ2-1 NA 11 TRBV6-1 NA TGTGCCAGCAGTGTTAACAATGAGCAGTTCTTC CASSVNNEQFF
TRBJ2-7 NA 14 TRBV27 NA TGTGCCAGCAGTTATCAGAACCTTGCTTACGAGCAGTACTTC CASSYQNLAYEQYF
TRBJ2-7 NA 13 TRBV2 TRBD1 TGTGCCAGCAACAGGGACAGGGCAGTCGAGCAGTACTTC CASNRDRAVEQYF
TRBJ2-7 NA 15 TRBV7-2 TRBD2 TGTGCCAGCAGCGTACCGGGACTAGTTCCCTACGAGCAGTACTTC CASSVPGLVPYEQYF
TRBJ2-1 NA 15 TRBV5-1 NA TGCGCCAGCAGCTTGGGCAGCGGTACCTACAATGAGCAGTTCTTC CASSLGSGTYNEQFF
TRBJ2-7 NA 13 TRBV27 TRBD1 TGTGCCAGCAGTTCCCGACAGGGCTACGAGCAGTACTTC CASSSRQGYEQYF
TRBJ2-3 few 14 TRBV9 TRBD2 TGTGCCAGCACGCGGGGGGGAAGCACAGATACGCAGTATTTT CASTRGGSTDTQYF
TRBJ1-1 NA 11 TRBV6-5 NA TGTGCCAGCGTGACACCCACTGAAGCTTTCTTT CASVTPTEAFF